Listed below are T cell receptor beta chains from one sample, sequenced in a study of blood T cell repertoires in COVID-19. Only in-frame clones appear in the TCRdb table, and some are missing; sequencing was by immunoSEQ multiplex PCR. Of hundreds of thousands of clones in the sample, approximately 85% were seen once. The sequenced sample consisted of peripheral blood. The source of these receptors is a man aged 50-59 years with active or convalescent COVID-19. CDR3s include the opening cysteine and the closing phenylalanine or tryptophan. D genes are given only for firm matches. Some rows have no size entry. The others give once, few or many, or a class for an expanded clone.

d_gene	abundance	v_gene	j_gene	CDR3nt	CDR3aa
NA	NA	TRBV5-6	TRBJ2-5	TGTGCCAGCAGCTTGAGGGACGGGAGCGGGGAGACCCAGTACTTC	CASSLRDGSGETQYF
TRBD2	NA	TRBV19	TRBJ2-1	TGTGCCAGTAGTCCACGACTAGCGACTTACAATGAGCAGTTCTTC	CASSPRLATYNEQFF
TRBD1	NA	TRBV30	TRBJ1-6	TGTGCCTGGACCGGACAGGAAAATTCACCCCTCCACTTT	CAWTGQENSPLHF
NA	NA	TRBV7-2	TRBJ2-5	TGTGCCAGCAGCTTAAACTTCCAAGAGACCCAGTACTTC	CASSLNFQETQYF
TRBD2	NA	TRBV6-1	TRBJ2-2	TGTGCCAGCAGTGAAATTGTGACTAGCGTGAACACCGGGGAGCTGTTTTTT	CASSEIVTSVNTGELFF
TRBD2	NA	TRBV4-2	TRBJ2-1	TGTGCCAGCAGCCTCGGGCTAGCGGGAGACAATGAGCAGTTCTTC	CASSLGLAGDNEQFF
NA	NA	TRBV19	TRBJ2-6	TGTGCCAGTGTAAAACAGAGTTCTGGGGCCAACGTCCTGACTTTC	CASVKQSSGANVLTF
NA	NA	TRBV7-9	TRBJ1-2	TGTGCCAGCAGCTCGATGGCTGGCTACACCTTC	CASSSMAGYTF
TRBD2	few	TRBV2	TRBJ2-7	TGTGCCAGCAGGGGGACTAGCGGGAGCTTCGAGCAGTACTTC	CASRGTSGSFEQYF
NA	NA	TRBV20-1	TRBJ2-7	TGCAGTGCGGGGCAGAATGAGCAGTACTTC	CSAGQNEQYF
NA	NA	TRBV24-1	TRBJ1-2	TGTGCCACCAGTGGCTCGGGTCCGGATGGTGGCTATGGCTACACCTTC	CATSGSGPDGGYGYTF
TRBD1	NA	TRBV6-2/TRBV6-3	TRBJ1-1	TGTGCCAGCAGTTACTCCGGACAGGGAACTGAAGCTTTCTTT	CASSYSGQGTEAFF
NA	NA	TRBV5-6	TRBJ1-1	TGTGCCAGCAGCTTGGGACTGCCAGGGACTGAAGCTTTCTTT	CASSLGLPGTEAFF
TRBD2	NA	TRBV6-8	TRBJ2-2	TGTGCCAGCAGTTACAATCCCGAGCTAGCGGGAGGCTGGTGGGGAACCGGGGAGCTGTTTTTT	CASSYNPELAGGWWGTGELFF
TRBD1	NA	TRBV12-3/TRBV12-4	TRBJ1-1	TGTGCCAGCAGTCCCACAGGGGACACTGAAGCTTTCTTT	CASSPTGDTEAFF
TRBD1	NA	TRBV20-1	TRBJ1-5	TGCAGTGCTAGTGGACAGGGAAGTGTCGGTCAGCCCCAGCATTTT	CSASGQGSVGQPQHF
TRBD2	NA	TRBV6-2/TRBV6-3	TRBJ2-1	TGTGCCAGCAGTGTATCTAGCGGGAGTTTTAATGAGCAGTTCTTC	CASSVSSGSFNEQFF
TRBD1	NA	TRBV2	TRBJ1-5	TGTGCCAGCAGCAGACAGGGGGGCAATCAGCCCCAGCATTTT	CASSRQGGNQPQHF
NA	NA	TRBV7-9	TRBJ2-7	TGTGCCAGCAGCTTAGCTCGGGGGTACATCAAAGACGAGCAGTACTTC	CASSLARGYIKDEQYF
NA	NA	TRBV19	TRBJ2-2	TGTGCCAGCACTGACAGGTTTAGCACCGGGGAGCTGTTTTTT	CASTDRFSTGELFF
NA	NA	TRBV5-5	TRBJ2-2	TGTGCCAGCAGCTTATCAGGGGTTGAAACCGGGGAGCTGTTTTTT	CASSLSGVETGELFF